These 22 T cell receptor beta chains share one sample of origin, sequenced in a study of response to subunit inactivated influenza vaccine. In TCRdb, the RT-PCR reads were re-called with MiXCR into one record per CDR3 protein. The table shows approximately 160,000 distinct CDR3 sequences, with around 10% occurring only once. This specimen was CD8+ T cells sorted from PBMCs, taken roughly 24 months after vaccination. These receptors all come from a man in his fifties or sixties who received an inactivated influenza vaccine.

This CDR3 reads CASSAGQSEAFF. CDR3 coding DNA: TGTGCCAGCAGCGCCGGTCAGAGTGAAGCTTTCTTT. V usage is TRBV9 and J usage is TRBJ1-1; unclear D gene. This CDR3 comprises 12 residues. Trimming pared 3 bases from V and 7 bases from J, leaving 10 bases between. The germline gives CDR1 SGDLS, CDR2 YYNGEE. The variable domain in full, with the rest retrieved from reference TRBV9 and TRBJ1-1, is DSGVTQTPKHLITATGQRVTLRCSPRSGDLSVYWYQQSLDQGLQFLIQYYNGEERAKGNILERFSAQQFPDLHSELNLSSLELGDSALYFCASSAGQSEAFFGQGTRLTVV.

This clonotype was observed a few times. CDR3 region: CASRGHGEQFF. CDR3 in DNA: TGTGCCAGCAGAGGGCACGGTGAGCAGTTCTTC. The V gene is TRBV12-3 or TRBV12-4, the J gene TRBJ2-1; D uncertain. The V and J ends lost 6 bases and 9 bases respectively, with 9 bases between them. The CDR3 is 11 residues long.

Points on this clonotype: At one end, the junction sequence differs from germline, possibly due to a read error. V gene TRBV18 combines with J gene TRBJ2-7, with 14 bases aligning to TRBD2. Germline lookup yields CDR1 KGHSH and CDR2 LQKENI. This CDR3 is built from 15 residues. CDR3 nucleotides: TGTGCCAGCTCACAAGGGACTAGCGGGGGAAGCGAGCAGAACTTC. The encoded protein is CASSQGTSGGSEQNF.

This clonotype was counted between two and nine times. The CDR3 here is CASRSVGEQFF. CDR3 DNA sequence: TGTGCCAGCAGATCCGTGGGTGAGCAGTTCTTC. The chain recombines TRBV6-2 or TRBV6-3 with TRBJ2-1; D unresolved. Germline-derived CDR1 and CDR2 are MNHEY and SVGEGT. V lost 6 bases to trimming and J lost 9 bases, with 9 bases between them. This CDR3 has 11 amino acids.

The V call is TRBV27, the J call TRBJ2-3; D is unresolved. The length of the CDR3 is 17 residues. The germline gives CDR1 MNHEY, CDR2 SMNVEV (reference sequence). V was shortened by 2 bases and J by 0 bases, with 15 bases between the two germline ends. The CDR3 region is CASSLLPVDRSTDTQYF. The CDR3 nucleotides read TGTGCCAGCAGTTTACTCCCGGTAGACCGGAGCACAGATACGCAGTATTTT.

The chain has TRBV29-1 and TRBJ1-2, with unresolved D. The CDR3 extends over 13 amino acids. Looked up from germline, CDR1 is SQVTM and CDR2 is ANQGSEA. V was pared by 1 base and J by 4 bases, with 10 bases between. CDR3 sequence: CSVEGGGIYGYTF. The CDR3 bases are TGCAGCGTTGAAGGAGGAGGGATCTATGGCTACACCTTC.

This clonotype has only a few counts. V gene TRBV14 combines with J gene TRBJ2-1; the D gene is possibly TRBD2 (5 bases). The CDR3 runs to 14 residues. CDR1 and CDR2 from the germline V gene are SGHDN and FVKESK. Trimming removed 3 bases at V and 6 bases at J, with 12 bases between. CDR3 sequence reads: CASSQDLGSNEQFF. The CDR3 coding sequence is TGTGCCAGCAGCCAGGACTTGGGGAGCAATGAGCAGTTCTTC.

This clonotype was counted a few times. The CDR3 is CASTFDRDTQETQYF. The CDR3 DNA sequence: TGTGCCAGCACCTTTGATAGGGACACTCAAGAGACCCAGTACTTC. The chain couples TRBV13 to TRBJ2-5; possible D gene TRBD1, 6 bases. The CDR3 sequence is 15 residues long. The germline CDR1 and CDR2 sequences are PRHDT and FYEKMQ (reference sequence). V was shortened by 7 bases and J by 2 bases, with 17 bases between the two germline ends.

The rearrangement joins TRBV7-8 to TRBJ2-2; D gene unclear. V was clipped by 5 bases and J by 0 bases, with 10 bases between them. The CDR3 length is 15 residues. CDR1 and CDR2 from the germline V gene are SGHVS and FQNEAQ. This CDR3 is CASSRITANTGELFF. CDR3 coding DNA: TGTGCCAGCAGCAGGATTACGGCGAACACCGGGGAGCTGTTTTTT.

V usage is TRBV28 and J usage is TRBJ2-7; D might be TRBD1 (5 bases). Trimming cost V 5 bases and J 2 bases, with 22 bases left between them. This CDR3 is built from 17 residues. Germline V gene lookup returns CDR1 MDHEN and CDR2 SYDVKM. CDR3: CASSPTGFRALTYEQYF. In DNA, the CDR3 is TGTGCCAGCAGTCCCACAGGCTTCAGGGCCCTTACCTACGAGCAGTACTTC. The whole variable domain, remainder taken from reference TRBV28 and TRBJ2-7, is DVKVTQSSRYLVKRTGEKVFLECVQDMDHENMFWYRQDPGLGLRLIYFSYDVKMKEKGDIPEGYSVSREKKERFSLILESASTNQTSMYLCASSPTGFRALTYEQYFGPGTRLTVT.

The rearrangement uses TRBV4-3 and TRBJ2-3, with a weak D call TRBD1 (6 bases). Trimming removed 2 bases from V and 1 base from J, with 7 bases in between. Germline V gene lookup returns CDR1 LGHNA and CDR2 YSLEER. CDR3 size: 14 residues. The DNA of the CDR3 is TGCGCCAGCAGCCAACGACAGGGCACAGATACGCAGTATTTT. Amino acid sequence: CASSQRQGTDTQYF.

This rearrangement joins TRBV7-9 to TRBJ1-1; D remains unclear. The CDR3 length is 13 residues. V lost 4 bases and J 4 bases, leaving 10 bases between the germline ends. CDR1 and CDR2 (germline): SEHNR, FQNEAQ (reference sequence). The CDR3 DNA sequence: TGTGCCAGCAGCTCCCCATTGAGCACTGAAGCTTTCTTT. Translation: CASSSPLSTEAFF.

The chain is built from TRBV7-9 and TRBJ1-1; D is undetermined. With 3 bases removed from V and 8 bases from J, the gap between germline ends came to 10 bases. The germline V gene encodes CDR1 SEHNR and CDR2 FQNEAQ (reference sequence). The CDR3 is made up of 12 amino acids. CDR3 DNA sequence: TGTGCCAGCAGCTTCAAACCGGCAGAAGCTTTCTTT. This codes for CASSFKPAEAFF.

In this sample, this clonotype turned up a few times. This chain links TRBV5-1 with TRBJ2-1; the D is unclear. Germline V lookup: CDR1 SGHRS, CDR2 YFSETQ. Trimming stripped 1 base from V and 4 bases from J, with 9 bases between. The CDR3 loop spans 14 amino acids. The CDR3: CASSLSHIYNEQFF. The CDR3 coding sequence is TGCGCCAGCAGCTTGTCCCATATTTACAATGAGCAGTTCTTC.

This clonotype was seen at least ten times. The chain links TRBV3-1 to TRBJ2-5, with 8 bases lining up with TRBD2. With 4 bases clipped from V and 5 bases from J, the junction kept 15 bases outside the gene matches. CDR1 is LGHDT, CDR2 YNNKEL, per germline (reference sequence). This CDR3 has 17 residues. The CDR3 sequence: CASSPRSIAGIGETQYF. As DNA, the CDR3 is TGTGCCAGCAGCCCCCGAAGTATAGCGGGGATCGGGGAGACCCAGTACTTC.

V gene TRBV6-1 combines with J gene TRBJ2-2, with 8 nucleotides matching TRBD1. V lost 6 bases to trimming and J lost 4 bases; unmatched junction nucleotides: 4. The CDR3 length is 14 residues. The germline CDR1 and CDR2 sequences are MNHNS and SASEGT. CDR3 residues: CASRGQGITGELFF. The CDR3 nucleotides read TGTGCCAGCAGAGGACAGGGAATCACCGGGGAGCTGTTTTTT.

This clonotype was detected a few times. The chain has TRBV28 and TRBJ2-2; D possibly corresponds to TRBD1 (5 bases). Trimming left V 3 bases short and J 3 bases short, with 11 bases between. This CDR3 has 15 amino acids. Germline V gene data show CDR1 as MDHEN and CDR2 as SYDVKM. The CDR3 DNA follows: TGTGCCAGCAGTTTTGGGGCGTCGGACACCGGGGAGCTGTTTTTT. This translates into CASSFGASDTGELFF.

The sample holds a few counts of this clonotype. The chain joins TRBV6-1 to TRBJ2-7, with 9 bases fitting TRBD2. The CDR3 runs to 16 residues. V lost 3 bases, J lost 3 bases, and 9 bases stayed unmatched. CDR1 is MNHNS, CDR2 SASEGT, per germline. The CDR3 reads CASSDPPLAGFYEQYF. CDR3 in DNA: TGTGCCAGCAGTGACCCCCCTCTAGCGGGGTTCTACGAGCAGTACTTC.

This chain connects TRBV30 to TRBJ1-1; D is ambiguous. V was clipped by 1 base and J by 0 bases, with 6 bases between them. Germline CDR1 and CDR2: GTSNPN and SVGIG (reference sequence). There are 13 residues in the CDR3. The DNA for the CDR3 is TGTGCCTGGAGTGCTGGGCTGAACACTGAAGCTTTCTTT. Protein product: CAWSAGLNTEAFF.

Ten or more counts support this clonotype. The V call is TRBV6-4, the J call TRBJ1-5, with TRBD1 matching over 7 bases. Germline values: CDR1 MRHNA, CDR2 SNTAGT. The CDR3 loop spans 14 amino acids. The V gene end was trimmed by 1 base and the J gene end by 7 bases; junction bases not matched to a gene: 4. The CDR3 region is CASSDWDRKQPQHF. CDR3 DNA sequence: TGTGCCAGCAGTGACTGGGACAGAAAGCAGCCCCAGCATTTT.

This clonotype has a count of ten or more. The genes are TRBV12-3 or TRBV12-4 and TRBJ2-5; no definite D call. The CDR3 extends over 13 amino acids. The V end was cut by 3 bases, the J end by 2 bases, with 7 bases between. Here the CDR3 DNA reads TGTGCCAGCAGTTTTGTAGGTCAAGAGACCCAGTACTTC. Translated: CASSFVGQETQYF.

The chain links TRBV4-3 to TRBJ2-5; D ambiguous. Germline values: CDR1 LGHNA, CDR2 YSLEER. The CDR3 runs 14 residues. Trimming removed 0 bases at V and 5 bases at J, with 10 bases between. The CDR3 region has the DNA TGCGCCAGCAGCCAAGACCGAATTAGGGAGACCCAGTACTTC. This translates into CASSQDRIRETQYF.